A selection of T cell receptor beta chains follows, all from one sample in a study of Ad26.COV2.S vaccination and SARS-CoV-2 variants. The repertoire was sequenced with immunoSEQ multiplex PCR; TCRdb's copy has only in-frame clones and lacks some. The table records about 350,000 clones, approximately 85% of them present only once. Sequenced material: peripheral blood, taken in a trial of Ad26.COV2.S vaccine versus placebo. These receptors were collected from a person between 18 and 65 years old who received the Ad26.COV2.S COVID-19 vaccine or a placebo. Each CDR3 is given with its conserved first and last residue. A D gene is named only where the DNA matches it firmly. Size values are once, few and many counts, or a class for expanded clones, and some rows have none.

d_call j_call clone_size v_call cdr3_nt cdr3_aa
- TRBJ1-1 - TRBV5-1 TGCGCCAGCACTTCCCAGGGGCCCCCAATGAACACTGAAGCTTTCTTT CASTSQGPPMNTEAFF
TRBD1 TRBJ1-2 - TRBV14 TGTGCCAGCAGCCAAGCGGACAGGGTTGGCTACACCTTC CASSQADRVGYTF
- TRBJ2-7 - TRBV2 TGTGCCAGCAGTGAATCTGAGTACGAGCAGTACTTC CASSESEYEQYF
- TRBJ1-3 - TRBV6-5 TGTGCCAGCGGACAGCCGAGCTCTGGAAACACCATATATTTT CASGQPSSGNTIYF
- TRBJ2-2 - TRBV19 TGTGCCAGTAGTATTAACCCTCCGTTAGAGCTGTTTTTT CASSINPPLELFF
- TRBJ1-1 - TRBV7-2 TGTGCCAGCAGCTTAAGTCAGAGTCCTGCAGCTTTCTTT CASSLSQSPAAFF
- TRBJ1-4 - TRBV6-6 TGTGCCAGCAGTCACCGATTAGCAACTAATGAAAAACTGTTTTTT CASSHRLATNEKLFF
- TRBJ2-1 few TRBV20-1 TGCAGTGCTGGGAACAATGAGCAGTTCTTC CSAGNNEQFF
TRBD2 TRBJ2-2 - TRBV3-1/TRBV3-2 TGTGCCAGCAGCCCTAGCGGGAGGACCTCTCCAGGGACCGGGGAGCTGTTTTTT CASSPSGRTSPGTGELFF
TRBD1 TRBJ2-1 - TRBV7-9 TGTGCCAGCAGTCGATACAGGGGGTACCCCCGGGTTGAGCAGTTCTTC CASSRYRGYPRVEQFF
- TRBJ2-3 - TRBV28 TGTGCCAGCAGTTTATTGGTAGAGCTCACAGATACGCAGTATTTT CASSLLVELTDTQYF
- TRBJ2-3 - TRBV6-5 TGTGCCAGCAGAGCTCAGGGGACAGATACGCAGTATTTT CASRAQGTDTQYF
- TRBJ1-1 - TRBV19 TGTGCCAGTAGTCTGGGCCAGGTAAACACTGAAGCTTTCTTT CASSLGQVNTEAFF
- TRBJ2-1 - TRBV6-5 TGTGCCAGCAGGTGGCGACGAAACTCCTACAATGAGCAGTTCTTC CASRWRRNSYNEQFF
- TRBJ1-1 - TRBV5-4 TGTGCCAGCAGCTCGGTCGGGAACACTGAAGCTTTCTTT CASSSVGNTEAFF
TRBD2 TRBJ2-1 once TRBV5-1 TGCGCCAGCAGCTCGGGACTAGCGGACCGGGGTGAGCAGTTCTTC CASSSGLADRGEQFF
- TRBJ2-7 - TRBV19 TGTGCCAGTAGTATAGATTTGGAGACAGGAGTATACGAGCAGTACTTC CASSIDLETGVYEQYF
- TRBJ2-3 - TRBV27 TGTGCCAGCAGTCCGCCACGCAGGGCGACAGATACGCAGTATTTT CASSPPRRATDTQYF
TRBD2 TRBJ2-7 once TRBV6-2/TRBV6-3 TGTGCCAGCAGTTACCCCGGACTAGCGGGAGCCTACGAGCAGTACTTC CASSYPGLAGAYEQYF
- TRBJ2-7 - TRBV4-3 TGCGCCAGCAGCCTCTTACTAGTTATAGCCTACGAGCAGTACTTC CASSLLLVIAYEQYF
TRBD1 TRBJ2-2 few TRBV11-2 TGTGCCAGCAGCCCTAGCCCGGGACAGGGGGTCACCGGGGAGCTGTTTTTT CASSPSPGQGVTGELFF
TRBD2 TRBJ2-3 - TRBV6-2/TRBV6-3 TGTGCCAGCAGTTCCGGGACTAGCGGGTATACAGATACGCAGTATTTT CASSSGTSGYTDTQYF
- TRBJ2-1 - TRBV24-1 TGTGCCACCTCGGGGGAGGGGGGACCCTACAATGAGCAGTTCTTC CATSGEGGPYNEQFF
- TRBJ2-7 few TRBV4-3 TGCGCCAGCAGCCATACCGAAGGCTACGAGCAGTACTTC CASSHTEGYEQYF
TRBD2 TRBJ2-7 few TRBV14 TGTGCCAGCAGCCAACTCCCCGGGGGGGGAGTCCAGTACTTC CASSQLPGGGVQYF
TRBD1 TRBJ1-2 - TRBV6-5 TGTGCCAGCAGTTACTCAGGACAGGGACCTTATGGCTACACCTTC CASSYSGQGPYGYTF
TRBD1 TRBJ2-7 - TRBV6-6 TGTGCCAGCAGTTTACCCCGGGACAGGGGGGGCGAGCAGTACTTC CASSLPRDRGGEQYF
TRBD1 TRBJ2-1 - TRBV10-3 TGTGCCATCAGTCGCCCGGGACAGGGGAACAATGAGCAGTTCTTC CAISRPGQGNNEQFF
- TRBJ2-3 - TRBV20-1 TGCAGTGCTAGTAAGGGGTTCCCAGATACGCAGTATTTT CSASKGFPDTQYF
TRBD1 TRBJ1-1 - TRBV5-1 TGCGCCAGCAGCTTAATAACAGGGGGCACTGAAGCTTTCTTT CASSLITGGTEAFF
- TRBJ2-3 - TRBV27 TGTGCCAGCAGGGGGGCTTGGGGGCGCACAGATACGCAGTATTTT CASRGAWGRTDTQYF
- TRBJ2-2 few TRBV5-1 TGCGCCAGCAGCTTGAGTGCTAGGAACACCGGGGAGCTGTTTTTT CASSLSARNTGELFF
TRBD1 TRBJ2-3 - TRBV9 TGTGCCAGCAGCGTAAAAGGGGGACAGGTGGGCACAGATACGCAGTATTTT CASSVKGGQVGTDTQYF
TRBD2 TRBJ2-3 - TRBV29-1 TGCAGCGTTCTGACTAGCGGGAGCACAGATACGCAGTATTTT CSVLTSGSTDTQYF
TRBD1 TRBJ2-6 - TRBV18 TGTGCCAGCTCCCATCCGGGACAGGGTTCAGCAGGGGCCAACGTCCTGACTTTC CASSHPGQGSAGANVLTF
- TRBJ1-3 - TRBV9 TGTGCCAGCAGCGTTGGTGAAGGAAACACCATATATTTT CASSVGEGNTIYF
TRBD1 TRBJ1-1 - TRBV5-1 TGCGCCAGCAGCCCCGGGACAGGGCGAACTGAAGCTTTCTTT CASSPGTGRTEAFF